This passage covers 12 T cell receptor beta chains from one sample sequenced in a study of OX40 agonist ivuxolimab in advanced cancers. The table came from immunoSEQ multiplex PCR; TCRdb's copy has only in-frame clones and leaves some out. Of nearly 60,000 clones detected, 75% to 90% appear once; the ten largest clones hold under 4%. The sequencing here drew on CD4+ or CD8+ T cells sorted from blood, taken in a trial of the OX40 agonist ivuxolimab. Receptors were obtained from an adult with an advanced solid tumor such as melanoma, head and neck, liver or kidney cancer.

The CDR3 nucleotides are TGTGCCAGCAGAAAGACAGGAGGCCCCTACGAGCAGTACTTC. Amino acid sequence: CASRKTGGPYEQYF. The rearrangement joins TRBV19 to TRBJ2-7; TRBD1 might be the D (6 bases). The CDR3 runs 14 residues. Trimming shortened V by 9 bases and J by 2 bases, and 17 bases separated the two germline ends. Germline values: CDR1 LNHDA, CDR2 SQIVND (reference sequence). Based on the CDR3 plus reference TRBV19 and TRBJ2-7, the full variable domain is DGGITQSPKYLFRKEGQNVTLSCEQNLNHDAMYWYRQDPGQGLRLIYYSQIVNDFQKGDIAEGYSVSREKKESFPLTVTSAQKNPTAFYLCASRKTGGPYEQYFGPGTRLTVT.

The chain has TRBV5-1 and TRBJ2-6; 11 bases match TRBD1. CDR1 and CDR2 from the germline V gene are SGHRS and YFSETQ. This CDR3 has 18 amino acids. Trimming took 3 bases from V and 3 from J; bases not matched to a gene: 8. CDR3 coding DNA: TGCGCCAGCAGCTATCGAGGACAGGGGGCCGATGGGGCCAACGTCCTGACTTTC. Translation: CASSYRGQGADGANVLTF.

The V and J genes are TRBV28 and TRBJ1-3, with D hard to call. The germline CDR1 and CDR2 sequences are MDHEN and SYDVKM. V gave up 1 base and J gave up 0 bases, with 13 bases separating them. The CDR3 runs 17 residues. The CDR3 DNA sequence: TGTGCCAGCAGTTTATACCTGTCAGGAGTCTCTGGAAACACCATATATTTT. Translation: CASSLYLSGVSGNTIYF.

V usage is TRBV7-6 and J usage is TRBJ2-3; D remains ambiguous. The germline CDR1 and CDR2 sequences are SGHVS and FNYEAQ. The CDR3 is 15 amino acids. Between the trimmed V and J ends, which lost 4 bases and 0 bases, there was a span of 11 bases. For the CDR3, the DNA is TGTGCCAGCAGCTATGACACATCTAGCACAGATACGCAGTATTTT. The encoded protein is CASSYDTSSTDTQYF. Drawing the rest from reference TRBV7-6 and TRBJ2-3, the complete variable domain is GAGVSQSPRYKVTKRGQDVALRCDPISGHVSLYWYRQALGQGPEFLTYFNYEAQQDKSGLPNDRFSAERPEGSISTLTIQRTEQRDSAMYRCASSYDTSSTDTQYFGPGTRLTVL.

The CDR3 bases are TGTGCCAGCTCACCACAGAGTGGGGTCAGGGAGACCCAGTACTTC. This gives the protein CASSPQSGVRETQYF. The chain recombines TRBV18 with TRBJ2-5, with D hard to call. The CDR3 loop spans 15 amino acids. Germline V lookup: CDR1 KGHSH, CDR2 LQKENI. Trimming removed 1 base at V and 5 bases at J, with 14 bases between. The variable domain in full, completed from reference TRBV18 and TRBJ2-5, reads NAGVMQNPRHLVRRRGQEARLRCSPMKGHSHVYWYRQLPEEGLKFMVYLQKENIIDESGMPKERFSAEFPKEGPSILRIQQVVRGDSAAYFCASSPQSGVRETQYFGPGTRLLVL.

This clone has only a few counts. The chain links TRBV27 to TRBJ1-4; 8 nucleotides align to TRBD1. Germline loops: CDR1 MNHEY, CDR2 SMNVEV (reference sequence). After removal of 6 bases from V and 3 bases from J, the junction contained 3 bases not matched to a gene. CDR3 length: 14 amino acids. The CDR3 nucleotides are TGTGCCAGCAGAATACAGGGGGCTAATGAAAAACTGTTTTTT. This encodes CASRIQGANEKLFF.

The J gene is TRBJ2-1, the V gene TRBV6-5; TRBD2 aligns across 11 bases. Germline CDR1 MNHEY, CDR2 SVGAGI. V was clipped by 4 bases and J by 15 bases; unmatched bases: 5. The CDR3 loop spans 12 amino acids. CDR3 DNA: TGTGCCAGCAGTTCCCCTAGCGGGAGGAGGTTCTTC. Translating it yields CASSSPSGRRFF.

The table lists this clone with a few counts. The chain is built from TRBV5-4 and TRBJ2-5; D remains unclear. The V and J ends lost 1 base and 5 bases respectively, with 6 bases between them. The germline gives CDR1 SGHNT, CDR2 YYREEE (reference sequence). There are 12 residues in the CDR3. The CDR3 region is CASSLSWETQYF. In DNA, the CDR3 is TGTGCCAGCAGCTTGAGTTGGGAGACCCAGTACTTC.

The rearrangement joins TRBV28 to TRBJ2-7; 9 nucleotides match TRBD2. J gave up 4 bases and V 5 bases, and 12 bases lay outside the gene matches. The CDR3 is 16 amino acids. Germline V lookup: CDR1 MDHEN, CDR2 SYDVKM. The CDR3 DNA reads as TGTGCCAGCAGTCTCCTCCTAGCGGGGTGGGGATACGAGCAGTACTTC. Protein: CASSLLLAGWGYEQYF.

The CDR3 protein is CASSIEVGYYTF. The DNA for the CDR3 is TGTGCCAGTAGTATAGAGGTTGGATACTACACCTTC. This chain joins TRBV19 and TRBJ1-2, with D unresolved. The V end lost 0 bases, the J end lost 10 bases, and 9 bases lay between the germline ends. This CDR3 contains 12 residues. Germline V gene lookup returns CDR1 LNHDA and CDR2 SQIVND (reference sequence).

The chain links TRBV11-1 to TRBJ2-5, with TRBD2 matching 11 bases. This CDR3 has 15 amino acids. The V and J ends lost 5 bases and 1 base, in that order; junction bases with no gene match: 3. Germline V CDR1 and CDR2: SGHAT, FQDESV (reference sequence). This chain's CDR3 is CASSKGLAVQETQYF. The CDR3 nucleotides are TGTGCCAGCAGCAAGGGACTAGCGGTCCAAGAGACCCAGTACTTC.

The chain uses TRBV11-2 and TRBJ1-1; 8 positions match TRBD1. J was trimmed by 7 bases and V by 1 base; bases with no gene match: 2. The CDR3 runs to 13 residues. Germline loops: CDR1 SGHAT, CDR2 FQNNGV. The CDR3: CASSLVGQGEAFF. DNA for the CDR3: TGTGCCAGCAGCTTAGTCGGACAGGGTGAAGCTTTCTTT.